This entry lists 2 T cell receptor beta chains sequenced from one sample in a study of vaccination and CD4 T cells after COVID-19. Their antigen targets remain unknown. The treatment here: approximately nine-day PBMC culture with coronavirus spike peptide pools or control peptides (ViraFEST assay). Oncomine TCR Beta short-read sequencing was applied to DNA from cultured CD4+ T cells. One entry per CDR3 protein results from TCRdb running MiXCR on the PCR reads. Here the sample spans some 20,000 distinct CDR3 sequences, roughly two fifths being singletons. Sequenced sample: CD4+ T cells from blood, cultured in vitro. These receptors all stem from a human donor who had recovered from COVID-19.

This clonotype came up a few times. The rearrangement joins TRBV11-2 to TRBJ1-2, with 8 bases that match TRBD1. CDR3 size: 17 residues. With 2 bases clipped from V and 6 bases from J, the junction kept 14 bases outside the gene matches. CDR1 is SGHAT and CDR2 is FQNNGV in the germline V gene. CDR3 nucleotide sequence: TGTGCCAGCAGCTTAAGGGGTGGACAGGGACCGGTTGATGGCTACACCTTC. Amino acid sequence: CASSLRGGQGPVDGYTF. The whole variable domain, remainder taken from reference TRBV11-2 and TRBJ1-2, is EAGVAQSPRYKIIEKRQSVAFWCNPISGHATLYWYQQILGQGPKLLIQFQNNGVVDDSQLPKDRFSAERLKGVDSTLKIQPAKLEDSAVYLCASSLRGGQGPVDGYTFGSGTRLTVV.

This chain joins TRBV2 and TRBJ1-4; no firm D call. Germline assignment: CDR1 SNHLY and CDR2 FYNNEI. Trimming cost V 6 bases and J 8 bases, with 13 bases left between them. The CDR3 has 13 residues. The CDR3 sequence: CASRPQTREKLFF. CDR3 DNA: TGTGCCAGCAGACCTCAAACAAGGGAAAAACTGTTTTTT.